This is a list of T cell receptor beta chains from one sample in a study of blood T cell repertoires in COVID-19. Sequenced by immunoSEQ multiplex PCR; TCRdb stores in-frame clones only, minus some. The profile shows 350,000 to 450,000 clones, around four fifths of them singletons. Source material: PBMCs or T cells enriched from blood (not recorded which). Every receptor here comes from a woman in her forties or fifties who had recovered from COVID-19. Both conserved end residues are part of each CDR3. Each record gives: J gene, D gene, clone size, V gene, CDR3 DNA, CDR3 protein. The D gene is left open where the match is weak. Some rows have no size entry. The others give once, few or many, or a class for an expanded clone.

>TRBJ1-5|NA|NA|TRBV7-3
TGTGCCAGCAGCTTAAGCCCAACGGGTCAGCCCCAGCATTTT
CASSLSPTGQPQHF
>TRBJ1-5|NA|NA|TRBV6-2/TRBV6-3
TGTGCCAGCAGTTACTCGATCCCAGGCCCAAGCAATCAGCCCCAGCATTTT
CASSYSIPGPSNQPQHF
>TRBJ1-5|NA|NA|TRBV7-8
TGTGCCAGCAGCCAGGGGCCGGGAGCCCAGCCCCAGCATTTT
CASSQGPGAQPQHF
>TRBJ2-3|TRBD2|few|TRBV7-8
TGTGCCAGCAGCTTAGCAGTGGGAGCGGGGGGGACAGATACGCAGTATTTT
CASSLAVGAGGTDTQYF
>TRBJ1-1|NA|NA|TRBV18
TGTGCCAGCTCACCCAGGGGCGAAGGCACTGAAGCTTTCTTT
CASSPRGEGTEAFF
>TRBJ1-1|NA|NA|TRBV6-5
TGTGCCAGCAGTTCCCTCAACGGGAACACTGAAGCTTTCTTT
CASSSLNGNTEAFF
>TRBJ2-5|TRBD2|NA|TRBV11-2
TGTGCCAGCAGCAAACTAATAGCGGGGAACCAAGAGACCCAGTACTTC
CASSKLIAGNQETQYF
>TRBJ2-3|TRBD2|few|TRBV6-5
TGTGCCACGCATGGGACTAGCGAATCAGATACGCAGTATTTT
CATHGTSESDTQYF
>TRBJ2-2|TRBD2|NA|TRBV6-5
TGTGCCAGCTTAGCGGGAGGCCACGGGGAGCTGTTTTTT
CASLAGGHGELFF
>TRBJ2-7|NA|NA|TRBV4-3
TGCGCCAGCAGCCAAGTCCGGGACAAGGGATACGAGCAGTACTTC
CASSQVRDKGYEQYF
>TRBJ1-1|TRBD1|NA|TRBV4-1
TGCGCCAGCAGCCAACCGGGGACAGCTCTTTATCCTTTCTTT
CASSQPGTALYPFF
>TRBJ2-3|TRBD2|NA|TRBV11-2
TGTGCCAGCAGCACGACCGGGACTAGAGCAGATACGCAGTATTTT
CASSTTGTRADTQYF
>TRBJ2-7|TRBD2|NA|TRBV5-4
TGTGCCAGCAGCTTGGCCACGCGGGGGGGATCCTACGAGCAGTACTTC
CASSLATRGGSYEQYF
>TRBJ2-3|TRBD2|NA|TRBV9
TGTGCCAGCAGCTCGGCTAGCGGGGTTGGAGATACGCAGTATTTT
CASSSASGVGDTQYF
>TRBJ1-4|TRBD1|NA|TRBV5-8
TGTGCCAGCAGCCTGGGACAGGGGGCTGAAAAACTGTTTTTT
CASSLGQGAEKLFF
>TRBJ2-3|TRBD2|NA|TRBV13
TGTGCCAGCAGCCCTGGACTAGCGAGAGGGGGGACGCAGTATTTT
CASSPGLARGGTQYF
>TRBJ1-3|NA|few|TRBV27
TGTGCCAGCAGTTTTACGGGGGGAAACACCATATATTTT
CASSFTGGNTIYF
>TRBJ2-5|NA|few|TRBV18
TGTGCCAGCTCACCGCGTGCTCAAGAGACCCAGTACTTC
CASSPRAQETQYF
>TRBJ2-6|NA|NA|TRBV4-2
TGTGCCAGCAGCCAAGTTGGTAGCTCTGGGGCCAACGTCCTGACTTTC
CASSQVGSSGANVLTF
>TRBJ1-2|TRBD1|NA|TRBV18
TGTGCCAGCTCACCGACGGGACAGGGAAACTATGGCTACACCTTC
CASSPTGQGNYGYTF
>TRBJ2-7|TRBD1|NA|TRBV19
TGTGCCAGTAGTATCAGGGGGCTAGTTTACGAGCAGTACTTC
CASSIRGLVYEQYF
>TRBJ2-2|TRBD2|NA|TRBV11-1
TGTGCCAGCAGCTCGAAAGCGGGGACGAACACCGGGGAGCTGTTTTTT
CASSSKAGTNTGELFF
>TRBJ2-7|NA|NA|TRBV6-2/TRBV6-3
TGTGCCAGCAGTTACAATCATTCAGGGTCATCGCTGCATTACGAGCAGTACTTC
CASSYNHSGSSLHYEQYF
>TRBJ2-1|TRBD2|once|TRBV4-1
TGCGCCAGCAGCCAAGATGAGCGGGAGGCCGGGTTCGATGAGCAGTTCTTC
CASSQDEREAGFDEQFF
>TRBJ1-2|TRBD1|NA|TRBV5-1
TGCGCCAGCAATCTTCACACAGGGGTGCCGAACTATGGCTACACCTTC
CASNLHTGVPNYGYTF
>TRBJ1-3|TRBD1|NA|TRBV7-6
TGTGCCAGCAGCCCATCAACAGGGGCTGGAAACACCATATATTTT
CASSPSTGAGNTIYF
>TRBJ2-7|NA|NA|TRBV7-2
TGTGCCAGCAGCTTAGTCCATCAGGGAGGATCCACCTACGAGCAGTACTTC
CASSLVHQGGSTYEQYF
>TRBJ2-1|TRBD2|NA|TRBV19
TGTGCCGTCGGTAGTAGGTCGGCGGGAGGTGGTGGTGAGCAGTTCTTC
CAVGSRSAGGGGEQFF
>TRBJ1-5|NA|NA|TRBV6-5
TGTGCCAGCAGTCCCACGGACACCAATCAGCCCCAGCATTTT
CASSPTDTNQPQHF
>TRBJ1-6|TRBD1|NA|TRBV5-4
TGTGCCAGCAGCTTGGGCGGGACAGGGCATAATTCACCCCTCCACTTT
CASSLGGTGHNSPLHF
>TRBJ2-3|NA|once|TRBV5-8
TGTGCCAGCAGCTTTTCGCAGGGTTTTGGTACGCAGTATTTT
CASSFSQGFGTQYF
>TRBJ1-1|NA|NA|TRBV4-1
TGCGCCAGCAGCCATCATAGCCCCAGGGCCTCGGCGGTGAACACTGAAGCTTTCTTT
CASSHHSPRASAVNTEAFF
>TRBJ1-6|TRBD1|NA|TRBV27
TGTGCCAGCCGCCAGGGGGCTTCGCCCCTCCACTTT
CASRQGASPLHF
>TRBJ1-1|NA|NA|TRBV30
TGTGCCTGGAGCCAGGGGATTATAAGTGAAGCTTTCTTT
CAWSQGIISEAFF
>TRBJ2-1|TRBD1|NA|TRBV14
TGTGCCAGCAGCCCGCTAGGACCGGGACAGTACAATGAGCAGTTCTTC
CASSPLGPGQYNEQFF
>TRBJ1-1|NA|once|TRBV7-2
TGTGCCAGCAGCCCTCAGGGGCGCACTGAAGCTTTCTTT
CASSPQGRTEAFF
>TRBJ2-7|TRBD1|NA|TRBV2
TGTGCCAGCCGTGGACAGGGAAGCTCCTACGAGCAGTACTTC
CASRGQGSSYEQYF
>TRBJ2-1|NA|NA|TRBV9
TGTGCCAGCAGCGTAGCGAGGGCCCCCCCCTACAATGAGCAGTTCTTC
CASSVARAPPYNEQFF
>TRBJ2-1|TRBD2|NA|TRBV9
TGTGCCAGCAGCGTAGAAGGGCGGGGGGCGTACAATGAGCAGTTCTTC
CASSVEGRGAYNEQFF
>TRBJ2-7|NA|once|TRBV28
TGTGCCAGCAGTTTATTTACCTACGAGCAGTACTTC
CASSLFTYEQYF
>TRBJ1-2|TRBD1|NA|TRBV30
TGTGCCTGGCTCCCGGGACAGTCAAATGGCTACACCTTC
CAWLPGQSNGYTF
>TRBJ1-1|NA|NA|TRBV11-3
TGTGCCAGCAGCAGACAGCAGGGGACTGAAGCTTTCTTT
CASSRQQGTEAFF
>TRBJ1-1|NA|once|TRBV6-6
TGTGCCAGCAGTTTAGAGTCTCAGAACACTGAAGCTTTCTTT
CASSLESQNTEAFF
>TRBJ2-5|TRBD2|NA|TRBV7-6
TGTGCCAGCAGCTTCGGCGGAAGGACTAGCGTAGAGACCCAGTACTTC
CASSFGGRTSVETQYF
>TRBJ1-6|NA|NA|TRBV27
TGTGCCAGCAGTCCCCCCGGACAATTCTCGGGTTCACCCCTCCACTTT
CASSPPGQFSGSPLHF
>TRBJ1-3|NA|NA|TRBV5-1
TGCGCCAGCAGCTTGGACCCCGGGGTAAGCGCCTCTGGAAACACCATATATTTT
CASSLDPGVSASGNTIYF
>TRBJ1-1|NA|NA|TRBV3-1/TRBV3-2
TGTGCCAGCAGCCAGGGGCAAATTGGCCTTAGGGGCACGGGGAACACTGAAGCTTTCTTT
CASSQGQIGLRGTGNTEAFF
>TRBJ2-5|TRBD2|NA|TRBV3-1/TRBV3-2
TGTGCCAGCAGCTATCGGACTAGCGGGAGGGCCGGAGAGACCCAGTACTTC
CASSYRTSGRAGETQYF
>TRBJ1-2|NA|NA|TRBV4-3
TGCGCCAGCAGCCCCAACCTCCGGGACTATGGCTACACCTTC
CASSPNLRDYGYTF
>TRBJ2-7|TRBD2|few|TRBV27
TGTGCCAGCAGTAGGACTAGCGGGTTATCCTACGAGCAGTACTTC
CASSRTSGLSYEQYF
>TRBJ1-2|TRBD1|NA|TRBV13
TGTGCCAGCAGCTCGACAGGGGGCGGCTATGGCTACACCTTC
CASSSTGGGYGYTF
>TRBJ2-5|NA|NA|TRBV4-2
TGTGCCAGCAGCCAAGAACCACAGCCCCAAGAGACCCAGTACTTC
CASSQEPQPQETQYF
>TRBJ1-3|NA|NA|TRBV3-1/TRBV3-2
TGTGCCAGCAGCTCGAGCCCCTCTGGAAACACCATATATTTT
CASSSSPSGNTIYF
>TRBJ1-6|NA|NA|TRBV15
TGTGCCACCAGCAGAGATCGGCAGGTGAATTCACCCCTCCACTTT
CATSRDRQVNSPLHF